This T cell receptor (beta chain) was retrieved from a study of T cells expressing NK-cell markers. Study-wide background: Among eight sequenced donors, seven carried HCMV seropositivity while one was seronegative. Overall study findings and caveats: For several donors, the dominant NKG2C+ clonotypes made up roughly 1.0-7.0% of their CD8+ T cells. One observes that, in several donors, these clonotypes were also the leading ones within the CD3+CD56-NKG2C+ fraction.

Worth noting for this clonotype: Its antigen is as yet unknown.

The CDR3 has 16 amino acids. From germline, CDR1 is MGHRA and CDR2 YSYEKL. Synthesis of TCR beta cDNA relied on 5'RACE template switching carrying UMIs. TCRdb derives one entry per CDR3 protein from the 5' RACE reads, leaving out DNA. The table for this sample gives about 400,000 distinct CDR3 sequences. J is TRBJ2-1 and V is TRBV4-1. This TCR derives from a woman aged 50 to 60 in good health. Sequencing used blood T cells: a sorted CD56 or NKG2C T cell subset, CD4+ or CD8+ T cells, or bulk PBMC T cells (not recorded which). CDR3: CASSQVWSSGSNEQFF.